Presented here are 5 T cell receptor beta chains from one specimen sequenced in a study of tumor-infiltrating lymphocytes in primary liver carcinoma. The researchers obtained blood RNA from unsorted whole blood and also extracted germline DNA. A primer matching the constant region was used to make TCR beta cDNA from approximately 0.45 ug of total RNA. ARM-PCR, slightly modified, supplied the TCR beta libraries through three nested multiplex PCR rounds. Amplification in the first two PCR rounds was performed using TRBV1-TRBV30 forward primers and a C-beta reverse primer for approximately 10 cycles each. TCRdb redid the calling of the multiplex PCR reads with MiXCR, one entry per CDR3 protein. Of 300,000 to 350,000 distinct CDR3 sequences listed, 45% to 70% are singletons. The sample comprised peripheral blood. These receptors all stem from a woman under 40 with primary liver carcinoma and hepatitis B virus infection.

A word on this clonotype: The junction does not match germline at one end; this may be a read error. The rearrangement uses TRBV4-3 and TRBJ2-1, with D possibly TRBD2 on 5 matching bases. The CDR3 totals 15 residues. Per germline, CDR1 LGHNA and CDR2 YSLEER. The CDR3, as DNA: TGCGCCAGCGGCCAAGATAGCGCACCCTACAATGAGCAGTTCTTC. Amino acid sequence: CASGQDSAPYNEQFF.

This clonotype was picked up many times. The rearrangement uses TRBV4-1 and TRBJ2-5; the D gene is possibly TRBD1 (6 bases). The CDR3 runs to 16 residues. The V end lost 2 bases, the J end lost 3 bases, and 16 bases lay between the germline ends. Germline CDR1 reads MGHRA; CDR2 reads YSYEKL. In DNA form, the CDR3 reads TGCGCCAGCAGCCAACCTACTAGGGGGTCTAAAGAGACCCAGTACTTC. This translates into CASSQPTRGSKETQYF.

Of note for this clonotype: The junction shows a germline mismatch at one end, possibly a read error. The chain carries TRBV11-2 and TRBJ1-2, with D unclear. CDR1 SGHAT and CDR2 FQNNGV come from the germline V gene. The CDR3 has 12 amino acids. CDR3 bases: TGTGCCAGCAGCCGGTGGGGTTATGGCCACACCTTC. Translating it yields CASSRWGYGHTF.

A word on this clonotype: A read error is possible here, since a much larger clone lies one base away. The rearrangement joins TRBV12-3 or TRBV12-4 to TRBJ2-7; D is uncertain. This CDR3 spans 13 amino acids. The CDR3, as DNA: TGTACCAGCAGTTTAGGCCACCTCTACGAGCAGTACTTC. Its translation: CTSSLGHLYEQYF.

V and J are TRBV4-1 and TRBJ2-3; 7 nucleotides align to TRBD1. This CDR3 comprises 17 residues. V was pared by 1 base and J by 3 bases, with 10 bases of the junction left unmatched. Germline CDR1 and CDR2: MGHRA and YSYEKL. Here the CDR3 DNA reads TGCGCCAGCAGCCAAGGTCTTGAAGGGGGCGTGACAGATACGCAGTATTTT. Amino acid sequence: CASSQGLEGGVTDTQYF.